This TCR beta chain was identified during a study of blood T cell repertoires in COVID-19. Study-wide context: The United States, Italy and Spain supplied acute and convalescent COVID-19 samples. The analysed material was cDNA or gDNA that came from T cells, B-cell-depleted T cells, or PBMCs.

Germline V gives CDR1 LGHNA, CDR2 YSLEER. The V end was cut by 0 bases, the J end by 10 bases, with 16 bases between. This CDR3 is built from 15 residues. How the authors handled the data: Reference gene primer amplification in the assay estimated nucleated cell counts. Only in-frame clones appear in the TCRdb table, and some are missing; sequencing was by immunoSEQ multiplex PCR. From that table come the V and J calls and clone size; the DNA was used to work out D and trimming. Seen here are approximately 160,000 clones, 84% observed once, and the top ten hold roughly 7.1%. This clonotype was sampled from a man in his forties who had recovered from COVID-19. The sample was peripheral blood. The chain joins TRBV4-3 to TRBJ2-1; D is perhaps TRBD2 (5 bases). This chain's CDR3 is CASSQEGGPRVEQFF. The CDR3 nucleotides read TGCGCCAGCAGCCAAGAGGGCGGGCCGAGGGTCGAGCAGTTCTTC.